These 20 T cell receptor beta chains share one sample of origin, sequenced in a study of T cells in Graves' hyperthyroidism and ophthalmopathy. The source material, RNA transcripts, was used to amplify TCR beta CDR3 regions. First-round RT-PCR with HTBI primers amplified the TCR CDR3 region. TCRdb recomputed calls from the multiplex PCR reads with MiXCR, one row per CDR3 protein. The sample has about 580,000 distinct CDR3 sequences; around 45% are singletons. Sequencing was carried out using peripheral blood or thyroid tissue (not recorded which). The receptors were gathered from a young woman with Graves' hyperthyroidism.

Many counts were recorded for this clonotype. The V and J genes are TRBV5-8 and TRBJ1-1, with no clear D. The CDR3 contains 15 residues. With 0 bases removed from V and 1 base from J, the gap between germline ends came to 10 bases. From germline, CDR1 is SGHTS and CDR2 YDEGEE. The CDR3, as DNA: TGTGCCAGCAGCTTGGGTGGAGGGTGGAACACTGAAGCTTTCTTT. Protein sequence: CASSLGGGWNTEAFF.

This rearrangement joins TRBV24-1 to TRBJ2-7; TRBD2 matches 9 bases. Germline V gives CDR1 KGHDR, CDR2 SFDVKD. Unmatched junction bases numbered 10, after V lost 5 bases and J lost 0 bases. The CDR3 is made up of 17 amino acids. The chain's CDR3 is CATSARRAGGYSYEQYF. The CDR3 DNA reads TGTGCCACCAGTGCTAGAAGGGCGGGGGGGTACTCCTACGAGCAGTACTTC.

This clonotype was detected once. This rearrangement joins TRBV24-1 to TRBJ2-7; D not resolved. Trimming shortened V by 4 bases and J by 6 bases, and 12 bases separated the two germline ends. Germline-derived CDR1 and CDR2 are KGHDR and SFDVKD. CDR3 length: 13 residues. CDR3 nucleotide sequence: TGTGCCACCAGTGACTATGAGTCTGCCGAGCAGTACTTC. Translating gives CATSDYESAEQYF.

This chain uses TRBV2 with TRBJ2-3; 10 positions match TRBD2. The trim removed 8 bases at V and 4 bases at J, leaving 12 bases unmatched. The CDR3 has 16 amino acids. Germline CDR1 is SNHLY and CDR2 is FYNNEI. The chain's CDR3 is CASCFPSGSMADTQYF. CDR3 nucleotides: TGTGCCAGCTGTTTCCCTAGCGGGAGTATGGCAGATACGCAGTATTTT.

This clonotype has only a few counts. For the CDR3, the DNA is TGTGCCAGCAGTCCCCGTGAGGCCAGGGAGCGCAATCAGCCCCAGCATTTT. It codes for CASSPREARERNQPQHF. The chain uses TRBV6-1 and TRBJ1-5; D is perhaps TRBD1 (5 bases). V dropped 5 bases and J dropped 2 bases, with 19 bases sitting between them. Germline loops: CDR1 MNHNS, CDR2 SASEGT. The CDR3 length is 17 residues.

This clonotype was detected many times. Compared with germline, one end of the junction differs, possibly owing to a read error. V is TRBV3-1 and J is TRBJ2-7, with 9 positions matching TRBD2. The germline V gene encodes CDR1 LGHDT and CDR2 YNNKEL (reference sequence). This CDR3 is built from 13 residues. CDR3 DNA sequence: TGTGCCAGCAGCCGGGGACTAGCTGATGAGCGGTACTTC. It translates to CASSRGLADERYF.

The chain uses TRBV7-3 and TRBJ2-5; 7 bases line up with TRBD2. Germline V CDR1 and CDR2: SGHTA, FQGTGA. The CDR3 length is 15 residues. The V and J ends lost 3 bases and 4 bases, in that order; junction bases with no gene match: 8. CDR3 amino acids: CASSLGGGWGETQYF. CDR3 sequence (DNA): TGTGCCAGCAGCTTGGGGGGGGGATGGGGAGAGACCCAGTACTTC.

The rearrangement links TRBV7-3 to TRBJ1-2; unclear D gene. Looked up from germline, CDR1 is SGHTA and CDR2 is FQGTGA. V lost 3 bases, J lost 4 bases, and 15 bases lay in between. This CDR3 has 15 amino acids. The DNA for the CDR3 is TGTGCCAGCAGCTTGTTCCCGGCGCGGAGCTATGGCTACACCTTC. Translating gives CASSLFPARSYGYTF.

The V gene is TRBV29-1, the J gene TRBJ1-1, with D perhaps matching TRBD1 (5 bases). Germline V gives CDR1 SQVTM, CDR2 ANQGSEA. Trimming shortened V by 4 bases and J by 10 bases, and 10 bases separated the two germline ends. There are 10 residues in the CDR3. In nucleotides, the CDR3 is TGCAGCGTTGGCCGGGGGGGAGCTTTCTTT. Residues: CSVGRGGAFF.

The chain recombines TRBV2 with TRBJ1-4; a possible D gene is TRBD1 (5 bases). CDR1 SNHLY and CDR2 FYNNEI come from the germline V gene. V lost 4 bases to trimming and J lost 8 bases, with 14 bases between them. The CDR3 runs 14 residues. The CDR3 sequence is CASSVGEGNEKLFF. CDR3 sequence (DNA): TGTGCCAGCAGTGTGGGGGAGGGAAACGAAAAACTGTTTTTT.

This clonotype has a count of ten or more. In DNA form, the CDR3 reads TGTGCCAGCAGTTTATACCCCTTAGGTGGCGAGCAGTACTTC. Translated: CASSLYPLGGEQYF. The V call is TRBV12-3 or TRBV12-4, the J call TRBJ2-7; D not resolved. The CDR3 loop spans 14 amino acids. V was cut by 2 bases and J by 6 bases, with 14 bases left in between.

The chain couples TRBV29-1 to TRBJ1-2; tentative D call: TRBD1 (5 bases). CDR1 is SQVTM and CDR2 is ANQGSEA in the germline V gene. Trimming pared 0 bases from V and 6 bases from J, leaving 5 bases between. CDR3 size: 11 residues. The CDR3 region has the DNA TGCAGCGTTGAAGAGGGGCATGGCTACACCTTC. Translation gives CSVEEGHGYTF.

The V gene is TRBV15, the J gene TRBJ1-5, with TRBD1 matching 9 bases. The CDR3 totals 15 residues. The germline V gene has CDR1 LNHNV and CDR2 YYDKDF (reference sequence). V trimming: 3 bases; J trimming: 7 bases; junction bases outside the gene matches: 7. The CDR3, as DNA: TGTGCCACCAGCAGCGCTAGACAGGGGGGGCAGCCCCAGCATTTT. It translates to CATSSARQGGQPQHF.

This clonotype was recorded at least ten times. This chain uses TRBV20-1 with TRBJ2-2; TRBD2 is a possible D gene (5 bases). The CDR3 has 17 amino acids. Trimming took 0 bases from V and 0 from J, leaving 14 bases between them. Germline values: CDR1 DFQATT, CDR2 SNEGSKA (reference sequence). Here the CDR3 reads CSARDRGDMPNTGELFF. The DNA for the CDR3 is TGCAGTGCTAGAGATCGGGGAGACATGCCGAACACCGGGGAGCTGTTTTTT.

CDR3 bases: TGTGCCATCAGTGTGTCTAGCAGTGCCGAAACCCAGTACTTC. It yields the protein CAISVSSSAETQYF. The chain couples TRBV10-3 to TRBJ2-5, with D possibly TRBD2 on 5 matching bases. This CDR3 comprises 14 residues. The germline V gene has CDR1 ENHRY and CDR2 SYGVKD. Deletions cut 4 bases from V and 8 bases from J, with 17 bases between.

About this clonotype: Given a much more abundant clone one base away, this may be a read error. V usage is TRBV20-1 and J usage is TRBJ1-5; no clear D. Germline-derived CDR1 and CDR2 are DFQATT and SNEGSKA (reference sequence). V was shortened by 6 bases and J by 9 bases, with 15 bases between the two germline ends. This CDR3 is built from 12 residues. The CDR3 DNA is TGCAGTGCCGGAGTTTTGGATCGGCCCCAGCATTTT. Protein sequence: CSAGVLDRPQHF.

On this clonotype itself: A much larger clone sits a single nucleotide away, making a read error possible. This CDR3 is missing its conserved last phenylalanine or tryptophan, likely due to a read error. This chain joins TRBV2 and TRBJ2-5; 8 nucleotides line up with TRBD1. Trimming took 5 bases from V and 1 from J; bases not matched to a gene: 9. The CDR3 runs 16 residues. The V gene's germline CDR1 is SNHLY and CDR2 FYNNEI. The CDR3, as DNA: TGTGCCAGCAGTTATCACCGGGACAGGCCCCAAGAGACCCAGTACCTC. Translated, it gives CASSYHRDRPQETQYL.

This clonotype occurred many times. The J gene is TRBJ1-5, the V gene TRBV5-6; D may be TRBD1 (5 bases). V was pared by 0 bases and J by 7 bases, with 14 bases between. This CDR3 has 15 amino acids. Germline V CDR1 and CDR2: SGHDT, YYEEEE. The CDR3 coding sequence is TGTGCCAGCAGCTTGGGATGGGGGAAAGGACAGCCCCAGCATTTT. Its protein product is CASSLGWGKGQPQHF. Using reference TRBV5-6 and TRBJ1-5 for the parts outside the CDR3, the full variable domain is DAGVTQSPTHLIKTRGQQVTLRCSPKSGHDTVSWYQQALGQGPQFIFQYYEEEERQRGNFPDRFSGHQFPNYSSELNVNALLLGDSALYLCASSLGWGKGQPQHFGDGTRLSIL.

V gene TRBV10-3 combines with J gene TRBJ1-6; D might be TRBD1 (6 bases). The CDR3 covers 13 residues. V dropped 11 bases and J dropped 8 bases, with 16 bases sitting between them. Germline CDR1 ENHRY, CDR2 SYGVKD. CDR3: CASHSTGDSPLHF. The DNA of the CDR3 is TGTGCCTCACACTCGACAGGAGATTCACCCCTCCACTTT.

This clonotype was recorded many times. V and J are TRBV2 and TRBJ2-7; TRBD2 might be the D (5 bases). Germline values: CDR1 SNHLY, CDR2 FYNNEI. V lost 1 base to trimming and J lost 6 bases, with 16 bases between them. CDR3 length equals 15 residues. The CDR3, as DNA: TGTGCCAGCAGTGAAGATTCGGGTATAGGGAGCGAGCAGTACTTC. As protein: CASSEDSGIGSEQYF.